The 5 T cell receptor beta chains given below trace back to one sample, sequenced in a study of cytomegalovirus exposure and HLA in healthy donors. Primers for the PCR totalled 60 Vbeta and 13 Jbeta. Clones were read by immunoSEQ multiplex PCR, and TCRdb kept only the in-frame ones, dropping some. The sample has 100,000 to 150,000 clones; around 72% are singletons. Sequenced input: PBMCs. These receptors were taken from a man younger than 40 in good health and CMV-seronegative.

The CDR3 DNA follows: TGTGCCAGCAGCGTAGATGGCCCAGATACGCAGTATTTT. This translates into CASSVDGPDTQYF. This sequence joins TRBV9 and TRBJ2-3; D is uncertain. This CDR3 is built from 13 residues. From germline, CDR1 is SGDLS and CDR2 YYNGEE. Between the trimmed V and J ends, which lost 0 bases and 4 bases, there was a span of 6 bases.

The gene calls are TRBV5-1 and TRBJ1-5, with D maybe TRBD1 (6 bases). Trimming cost V 5 bases and J 5 bases, with 11 bases left between them. CDR3 size: 13 residues. Germline V lookup: CDR1 SGHRS, CDR2 YFSETQ. CDR3 in DNA: TGCGCCAGCAGTGAGGACAGCTATCAGCCCCAGCATTTT. It codes for CASSEDSYQPQHF.

The V and J genes are TRBV11-2 and TRBJ2-3; perhaps TRBD2 as D (7 bases). Trimming pared 3 bases from V and 6 bases from J, leaving 13 bases between. In germline, CDR1 is SGHAT, CDR2 FQNNGV. This CDR3 spans 14 amino acids. In nucleotides, the CDR3 is TGTGCCAGCAGCTTCGCGGGGGCCGGGGATACGCAGTATTTT. Translation gives CASSFAGAGDTQYF.

As for this clone: The identical CDR3 is also encoded by other nucleotide sequences in the sample. The rearrangement joins TRBV11-2 to TRBJ1-2, with 9 bases fitting TRBD1. Germline V gene sequence: CDR1 SGHAT, CDR2 FQNNGV. There are 14 residues in the CDR3. J was trimmed by 5 bases and V by 1 base; bases with no gene match: 2. CDR3 bases: TGTGCCAGCAGCTTAGTACAGGGGGCATATGGCTACACCTTC. Residues: CASSLVQGAYGYTF.

V is TRBV5-4 and J is TRBJ1-4; 8 nucleotides line up with TRBD1. The germline V gene encodes CDR1 SGHNT and CDR2 YYREEE (reference sequence). The trim removed 4 bases at V and 8 bases at J, leaving 10 bases unmatched. CDR3 length: 15 residues. Here the CDR3 reads CASSRTGTGGEKLFF. As DNA, the CDR3 is TGTGCCAGCAGCAGGACAGGGACCGGAGGAGAAAAACTGTTTTTT.